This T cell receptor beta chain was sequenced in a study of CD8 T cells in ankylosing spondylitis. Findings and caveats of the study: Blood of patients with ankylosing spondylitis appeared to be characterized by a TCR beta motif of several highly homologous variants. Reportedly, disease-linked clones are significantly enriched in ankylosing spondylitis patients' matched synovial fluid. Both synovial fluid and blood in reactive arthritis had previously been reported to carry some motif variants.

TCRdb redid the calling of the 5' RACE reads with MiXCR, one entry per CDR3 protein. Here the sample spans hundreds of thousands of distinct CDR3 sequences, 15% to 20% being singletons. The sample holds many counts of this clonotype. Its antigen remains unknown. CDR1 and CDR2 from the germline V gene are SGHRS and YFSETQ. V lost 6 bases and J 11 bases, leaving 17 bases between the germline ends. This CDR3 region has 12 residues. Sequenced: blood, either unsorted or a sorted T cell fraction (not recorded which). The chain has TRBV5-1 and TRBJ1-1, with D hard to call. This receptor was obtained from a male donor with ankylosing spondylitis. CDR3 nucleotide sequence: TGCGCCAGCACCTCTCCCGCCTCGGTCGCTTTCTTT. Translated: CASTSPASVAFF.